This T cell receptor (beta chain) was observed in a study of OX40 agonist ivuxolimab in advanced cancers. Libraries were prepared by immunoSEQ multiplex PCR; TCRdb keeps only in-frame clonotypes and omits some of them. The data show about 83,000 clones, 80% to 95% seen once. The length of the CDR3 is 15 residues. The V gene's germline CDR1 is SSHAT and CDR2 FNYEAQ (reference sequence). Trimming removed 5 bases at V and 0 bases at J, with 14 bases between. The material sequenced was CD4+ or CD8+ T cells sorted from blood, taken in a trial of the OX40 agonist ivuxolimab. The genes are TRBV7-7 and TRBJ2-7; no firm D call. The TCR was taken from an adult with an advanced solid tumor such as melanoma, head and neck, liver or kidney cancer. The CDR3 coding sequence is TGTGCCAGCAGCCGGGCCCATGAACCCTCCTACGAGCAGTACTTC. This gives the protein CASSRAHEPSYEQYF.